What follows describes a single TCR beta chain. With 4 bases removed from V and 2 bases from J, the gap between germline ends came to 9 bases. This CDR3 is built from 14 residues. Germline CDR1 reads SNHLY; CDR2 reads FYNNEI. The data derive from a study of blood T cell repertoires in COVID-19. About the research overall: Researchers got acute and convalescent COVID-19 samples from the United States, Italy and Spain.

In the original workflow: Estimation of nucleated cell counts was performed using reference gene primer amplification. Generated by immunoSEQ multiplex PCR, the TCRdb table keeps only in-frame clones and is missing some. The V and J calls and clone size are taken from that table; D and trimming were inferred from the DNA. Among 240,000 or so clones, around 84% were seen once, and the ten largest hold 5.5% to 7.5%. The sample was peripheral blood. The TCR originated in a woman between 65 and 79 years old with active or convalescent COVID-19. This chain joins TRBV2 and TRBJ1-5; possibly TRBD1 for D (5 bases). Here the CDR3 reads CASSVGGGNQPQHF. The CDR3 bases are TGTGCCAGCAGTGTGGGGGGGGGCAATCAGCCCCAGCATTTT.